This T cell receptor beta chain was recorded in a study of T-cell memory formation after mild COVID-19. Overall study findings and caveats: Those CD4+ clones that contracted were mainly in CM and EM (CD8+ ones in EMRA). Unconfirmed was the SARS-CoV-2 specificity of second-wave clones that peaked on day 37.

This clonotype was found once. Its specificity is unknown. Constant-segment-primed 5'RACE gave TCR alpha and TCR beta cDNA libraries with sample barcodes and UMIs. Using its own MiXCR run on the 5' RACE reads, TCRdb lists one record per CDR3 protein. The table lists about 340,000 distinct CDR3 sequences, around 15% of them singletons. Trimming took off 1 base at V and 5 bases at J, with 11 bases between the two ends. The CDR3 is 14 residues long. CDR1 SGHTA and CDR2 FQGNSA come from the germline V gene. Sequencing input: PBMCs or a T cell subset sorted from them (not recorded which). This sequence joins TRBV7-2 and TRBJ2-5, with no clear D. The clonotype originates from a man younger than 35 who had mild COVID-19 (a few samples of this study predate the infection). Cell type and time point are not known. This CDR3 reads CASSLVVRRETQYF. In DNA, the CDR3 is TGTGCCAGCAGCTTAGTGGTCAGACGGGAGACCCAGTACTTC.